The rows below give T cell receptor beta chains drawn from one sample of a study of cytomegalovirus exposure and HLA in healthy donors. Assay: immunoSEQ multiplex PCR; the TCRdb copy retains only in-frame clones and omits some. Its listing shows about 140,000 clones. The specimen sequenced was PBMCs. The receptors stem from a woman under 30 in good health and CMV-seronegative. Each CDR3 is given with its conserved first and last residue. Fields, in order: D gene, J gene, V gene, CDR3 DNA, CDR3 protein. The D gene is left open where the match is weak.

D gene: TRBD1
J gene: TRBJ1-4
V gene: TRBV5-1
CDR3 DNA: TGCGCCAGCAGCTTAAGGGAAAGGACAGGGTATAATAATGAAAAACTGTTTTTT
CDR3 protein: CASSLRERTGYNNEKLFF

D gene: .
J gene: TRBJ2-3
V gene: TRBV2
CDR3 DNA: TGTGCCAGCACCACAGGCTACACAGATACGCAGTATTTT
CDR3 protein: CASTTGYTDTQYF

D gene: TRBD1
J gene: TRBJ1-2
V gene: TRBV19
CDR3 DNA: TGTGCCAGTAGTCTAGGGACAGGACAATCCTCCTATGGCTACACCTTC
CDR3 protein: CASSLGTGQSSYGYTF

D gene: TRBD1
J gene: TRBJ1-4
V gene: TRBV5-1
CDR3 DNA: TGCGCCAGCAGCCTCCAGGGGGCTGATGAAAAACTGTTTTTT
CDR3 protein: CASSLQGADEKLFF

D gene: .
J gene: TRBJ2-3
V gene: TRBV28
CDR3 DNA: TGTGCCAGCGTAGCGACTAGCACAGATACGCAGTATTTT
CDR3 protein: CASVATSTDTQYF

D gene: .
J gene: TRBJ2-1
V gene: TRBV7-6
CDR3 DNA: TGTGCCAGCAGCTTAAAAACAGGGAATGAGCAGTTCTTC
CDR3 protein: CASSLKTGNEQFF

D gene: .
J gene: TRBJ1-2
V gene: TRBV5-6
CDR3 DNA: TGTGCCAGCAGCTTGGGTCCAGAACCTAACTATGGCTACACCTTC
CDR3 protein: CASSLGPEPNYGYTF

D gene: .
J gene: TRBJ2-3
V gene: TRBV6-5
CDR3 DNA: TGTGCCAGCAGTCAGAGCCCGGGGACGCAGTATTTT
CDR3 protein: CASSQSPGTQYF

D gene: .
J gene: TRBJ2-5
V gene: TRBV7-9
CDR3 DNA: TGTGCCAGCAGCTGGGCGGAGACCCAGTACTTC
CDR3 protein: CASSWAETQYF

D gene: .
J gene: TRBJ1-5
V gene: TRBV19
CDR3 DNA: TGTGCCAGTAGTTTTCGGGGGAATCAGCCCCAGCATTTT
CDR3 protein: CASSFRGNQPQHF

D gene: TRBD1
J gene: TRBJ1-3
V gene: TRBV2
CDR3 DNA: TGTGCCAGCAGCAAGATCGGACAGGGCCCTGGAAACACCATATATTTT
CDR3 protein: CASSKIGQGPGNTIYF

D gene: TRBD1
J gene: TRBJ2-2
V gene: TRBV11-2
CDR3 DNA: TGTGCCAGCAGCCCAACTAGACAGGGGGCGGGGACCGGGGAGCTGTTTTTT
CDR3 protein: CASSPTRQGAGTGELFF

D gene: TRBD1
J gene: TRBJ1-1
V gene: TRBV6-5
CDR3 DNA: TGTGCCAGCAGTAGACAGGGCTTGAACACTGAAGCTTTCTTT
CDR3 protein: CASSRQGLNTEAFF

D gene: .
J gene: TRBJ2-2
V gene: TRBV2
CDR3 DNA: TGTGCCAGCAGCTGGACAGTGAACACCGGGGAGCTGTTTTTT
CDR3 protein: CASSWTVNTGELFF

D gene: .
J gene: TRBJ2-2
V gene: TRBV30
CDR3 DNA: TGTGCCTGGAGTGTGGGCCCCGGGGAGCTGTTTTTT
CDR3 protein: CAWSVGPGELFF

D gene: .
J gene: TRBJ1-1
V gene: TRBV6-6
CDR3 DNA: TGTGCCAGCAGTTACTCGAATGCGGACAGTGAAGCTTTCTTT
CDR3 protein: CASSYSNADSEAFF

D gene: TRBD1
J gene: TRBJ1-1
V gene: TRBV5-5
CDR3 DNA: TGTGCCAGCAGCTTGCTAGATTGGGGACAGGAGAACACTGAAGCTTTCTTT
CDR3 protein: CASSLLDWGQENTEAFF

D gene: .
J gene: TRBJ1-1
V gene: TRBV9
CDR3 DNA: TGTGCCAGCAGCGTAGGAGCAGGGCTAGGCACTGAAGCTTTCTTT
CDR3 protein: CASSVGAGLGTEAFF

D gene: .
J gene: TRBJ1-2
V gene: TRBV30
CDR3 DNA: TGTGCCTGGAGTTATCTAGCTAACTATGGCTACACCTTC
CDR3 protein: CAWSYLANYGYTF

D gene: .
J gene: TRBJ2-3
V gene: TRBV29-1
CDR3 DNA: TGCAGCGTTGAAGATCCGGAGCGGTACACAGATACGCAGTATTTT
CDR3 protein: CSVEDPERYTDTQYF

D gene: .
J gene: TRBJ1-4
V gene: TRBV6-1
CDR3 DNA: TGTGCCAGCAGTGTACGGAGGGCTAATGAAAAACTGTTTTTT
CDR3 protein: CASSVRRANEKLFF

D gene: .
J gene: TRBJ2-7
V gene: TRBV6-6
CDR3 DNA: TGTGCCAGCCAAGGGGGGGTAGCGAGGGAGCAGTACTTC
CDR3 protein: CASQGGVAREQYF

D gene: TRBD2
J gene: TRBJ2-1
V gene: TRBV11-3
CDR3 DNA: TGTGCCAGCAGCTTAGAGGCTAGCGGGAGAAATGAGCAGTTCTTC
CDR3 protein: CASSLEASGRNEQFF

D gene: .
J gene: TRBJ2-2
V gene: TRBV7-9
CDR3 DNA: TGTGCCAGCAGCTTGACCCGGGCAGGGTATAGGAACACCGGGGAGCTGTTTTTT
CDR3 protein: CASSLTRAGYRNTGELFF

D gene: TRBD2
J gene: TRBJ2-4
V gene: TRBV30
CDR3 DNA: TGTGCCTGGAGGACGGGAGGGGGATTGGACATTCAGTACTTC
CDR3 protein: CAWRTGGGLDIQYF

D gene: .
J gene: TRBJ2-3
V gene: TRBV19
CDR3 DNA: TGTGCCAGTAGCGAGGGAAGCACAGATACGCAGTATTTT
CDR3 protein: CASSEGSTDTQYF

D gene: .
J gene: TRBJ1-1
V gene: TRBV7-2
CDR3 DNA: TGTGCCAGCAGCCAAAGAATGGGGGGGTCGAACACTGAAGCTTTCTTT
CDR3 protein: CASSQRMGGSNTEAFF

D gene: TRBD1
J gene: TRBJ2-7
V gene: TRBV6-1
CDR3 DNA: TGTGCCAGCAGTAGACAGGGTACCTACGAGCAGTACTTC
CDR3 protein: CASSRQGTYEQYF

D gene: .
J gene: TRBJ2-2
V gene: TRBV7-2
CDR3 DNA: TGTGCCAGCAGCCCGGACTACGCGAACACCGGGGAGCTGTTTTTT
CDR3 protein: CASSPDYANTGELFF

D gene: TRBD2
J gene: TRBJ2-3
V gene: TRBV25-1
CDR3 DNA: TGTGCCAGCAACCCAACTAGCGGGAGTAATGCAGATACGCAGTATTTT
CDR3 protein: CASNPTSGSNADTQYF

D gene: TRBD1
J gene: TRBJ1-1
V gene: TRBV6-5
CDR3 DNA: TGTGCCACTAGACAGGGTCAGAACACTGAAGCTTTCTTT
CDR3 protein: CATRQGQNTEAFF

D gene: .
J gene: TRBJ2-3
V gene: TRBV6-6
CDR3 DNA: TGTGCCATCGGTTATCTCACAGATACGCAGTATTTT
CDR3 protein: CAIGYLTDTQYF

D gene: TRBD2
J gene: TRBJ2-1
V gene: TRBV5-1
CDR3 DNA: TGCGCCAGCAGCACCGGGACTAGCGGGAGGGCCCGGGGGTCCTACAATGAGCAGTTCTTC
CDR3 protein: CASSTGTSGRARGSYNEQFF

D gene: TRBD2
J gene: TRBJ2-7
V gene: TRBV19
CDR3 DNA: TGTGCCAGTAGTCCCCGGACTAGCGGGAGGCTGGACGAGCAGTACTTC
CDR3 protein: CASSPRTSGRLDEQYF

D gene: .
J gene: TRBJ1-1
V gene: TRBV7-6
CDR3 DNA: TGTGCCAGCAGCTCGACAGTGAACACTGAAGCTTTCTTT
CDR3 protein: CASSSTVNTEAFF

D gene: TRBD2
J gene: TRBJ2-1
V gene: TRBV6-1
CDR3 DNA: TGTGCCAGCAGTGAAGCGACGAGCGGGAGTCGTGATGAGCAGTTCTTC
CDR3 protein: CASSEATSGSRDEQFF

D gene: .
J gene: TRBJ2-7
V gene: TRBV10-1
CDR3 DNA: TGCGCCAGCAGTGACGAAGGGGCGGGGGAGCAGTACTTC
CDR3 protein: CASSDEGAGEQYF

D gene: TRBD1
J gene: TRBJ1-1
V gene: TRBV6-5
CDR3 DNA: TGTGCCACTCGACAGGGAAACGGTGACACTGAAGCTTTCTTT
CDR3 protein: CATRQGNGDTEAFF

D gene: .
J gene: TRBJ2-7
V gene: TRBV10-2
CDR3 DNA: TGCGCCAGCAGTGATAGGCGGAAGACCTACGAGCAGTACTTC
CDR3 protein: CASSDRRKTYEQYF

D gene: .
J gene: TRBJ1-1
V gene: TRBV29-1
CDR3 DNA: TGCAGCGTTGAAGTGGGGAGTGCATCGGCCAAAGCTTTCTTT
CDR3 protein: CSVEVGSASAKAFF

D gene: TRBD2
J gene: TRBJ2-3
V gene: TRBV5-6
CDR3 DNA: TGTGCCAGCAGCTTCGTACTAGCGGGTAACACAGATACGCAGTATTTT
CDR3 protein: CASSFVLAGNTDTQYF

D gene: TRBD1
J gene: TRBJ2-7
V gene: TRBV6-1
CDR3 DNA: TGTGCCAGCAGCCGGGGACAGGCGGGGGAGCAGTACTTC
CDR3 protein: CASSRGQAGEQYF

D gene: .
J gene: TRBJ2-3
V gene: TRBV11-2
CDR3 DNA: TGTGCCAGCAGCTCGATGGCGGGAGATACGCAGTATTTT
CDR3 protein: CASSSMAGDTQYF

D gene: .
J gene: TRBJ1-5
V gene: TRBV12-5
CDR3 DNA: TGTGCTAGTGGAGGCGGGACGGGGTATCAGCCCCAGCATTTT
CDR3 protein: CASGGGTGYQPQHF

D gene: .
J gene: TRBJ2-2
V gene: TRBV4-2
CDR3 DNA: TGTGCCAGCAGCCAAGGGGCAGAGGGAGCTGAGCTGTTTTTT
CDR3 protein: CASSQGAEGAELFF

D gene: TRBD2
J gene: TRBJ2-7
V gene: TRBV5-4
CDR3 DNA: TGTGCCAGCAGTAATTTAGCGGGAGGGACTTACGAGCAGTACTTC
CDR3 protein: CASSNLAGGTYEQYF

D gene: TRBD1
J gene: TRBJ1-4
V gene: TRBV19
CDR3 DNA: TGTGCCACCTCGCCGGGACAGGCGAATGAAAAACTGTTTTTT
CDR3 protein: CATSPGQANEKLFF

D gene: TRBD1
J gene: TRBJ1-1
V gene: TRBV29-1
CDR3 DNA: TGCAGCGTAACAGGGGACACTGAAGCTTTCTTT
CDR3 protein: CSVTGDTEAFF

D gene: TRBD1
J gene: TRBJ1-2
V gene: TRBV11-3
CDR3 DNA: TGTGCCAGCAGCTTAGATTCTGGGACAGGGGGCTATGGCTACACCTTC
CDR3 protein: CASSLDSGTGGYGYTF

D gene: .
J gene: TRBJ2-2
V gene: TRBV11-3
CDR3 DNA: TGTGCCAGCAGCTTAGACCCTACGGCAGGGATGTCCACCGGGGAGCTGTTTTTT
CDR3 protein: CASSLDPTAGMSTGELFF